This TCR beta chain was sequenced for a study of blood T cell repertoires in COVID-19. Study in general: COVID-19 samples collected from the United States, Italy and Spain covered acute and convalescent phases. Sample material is recorded as cDNA or gDNA derived from T cells, B-cell-depleted T cells, or PBMCs.

Germline CDR1 reads SNHLY; CDR2 reads FYNNEI. The ends lost 4 bases at V and 7 bases at J; junction bases unmatched: 9. This CDR3 comprises 16 residues. Original methodology: Cell counts per sample came from amplifying reference gene primers. Sequencing used immunoSEQ multiplex PCR; TCRdb keeps in-frame clones, though not all of them. That table supplies the V and J calls and clone size; D and trimming were determined from the DNA. The top ten hold approximately 8.6% of the sample, which has roughly 250,000 clones, approximately 82% seen once. Sequencing input: peripheral blood. V usage is TRBV2 and J usage is TRBJ2-3; 12 bases align to TRBD2. This receptor was obtained from a man between 35 and 55 years old with active or convalescent COVID-19. The CDR3 bases are TGTGCCAGCAGTGTCTCTAGCGGGGGGGCTTTAAATACGCAGTATTTT. Its protein product is CASSVSSGGALNTQYF.